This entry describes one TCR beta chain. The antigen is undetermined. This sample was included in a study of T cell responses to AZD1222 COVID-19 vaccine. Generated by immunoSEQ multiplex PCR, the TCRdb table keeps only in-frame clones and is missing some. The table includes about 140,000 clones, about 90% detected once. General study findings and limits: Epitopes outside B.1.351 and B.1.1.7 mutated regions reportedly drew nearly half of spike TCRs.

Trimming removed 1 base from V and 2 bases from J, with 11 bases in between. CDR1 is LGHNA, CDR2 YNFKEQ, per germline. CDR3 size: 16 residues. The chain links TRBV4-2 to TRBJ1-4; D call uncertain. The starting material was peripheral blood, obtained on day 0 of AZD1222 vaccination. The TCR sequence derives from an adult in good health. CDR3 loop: CASSQVASLTNEKLFF. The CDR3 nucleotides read TGTGCCAGCAGCCAAGTGGCTAGCCTGACTAATGAAAAACTGTTTTTT.